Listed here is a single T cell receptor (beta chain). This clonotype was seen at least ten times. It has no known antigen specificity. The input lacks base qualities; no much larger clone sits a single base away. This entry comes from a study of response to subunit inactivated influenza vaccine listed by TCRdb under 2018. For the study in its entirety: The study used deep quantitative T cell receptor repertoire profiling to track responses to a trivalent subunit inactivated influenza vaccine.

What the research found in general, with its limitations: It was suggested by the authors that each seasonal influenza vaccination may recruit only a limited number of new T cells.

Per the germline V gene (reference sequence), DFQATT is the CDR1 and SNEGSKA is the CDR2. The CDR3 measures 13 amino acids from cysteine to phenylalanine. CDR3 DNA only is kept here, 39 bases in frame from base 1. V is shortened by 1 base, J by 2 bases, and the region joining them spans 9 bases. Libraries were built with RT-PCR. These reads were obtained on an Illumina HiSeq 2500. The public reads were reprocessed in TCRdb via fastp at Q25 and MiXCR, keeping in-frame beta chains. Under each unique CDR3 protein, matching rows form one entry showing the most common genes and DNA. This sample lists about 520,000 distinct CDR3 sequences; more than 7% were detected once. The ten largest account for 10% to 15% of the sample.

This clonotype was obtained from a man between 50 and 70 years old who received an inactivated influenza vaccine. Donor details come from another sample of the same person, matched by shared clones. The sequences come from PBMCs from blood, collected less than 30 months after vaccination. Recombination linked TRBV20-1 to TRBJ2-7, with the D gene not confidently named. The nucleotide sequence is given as TGCAGTGCTAGAGTTTACAGCACCTACGAGCAGTACTTC. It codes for CSARVYSTYEQYF.